The clone carrying this TCR beta chain was seen a handful of times. The antigen is not known. From the 5' RACE reads, TCRdb called clonotypes with MiXCR, one entry per CDR3 protein. The top ten hold about two fifths of the sample, which has about 120,000 distinct CDR3 sequences, about 20% seen once. The entry originates in a study of T-cell memory formation after mild COVID-19. There are 14 residues in the CDR3. Germline V CDR1 and CDR2: LGHNA, YNFKEQ. Trimming took off 3 bases at V and 0 bases at J, with 9 bases between the two ends. General observations from the study: Contracting CD4+ clones lay largely in CM and EM, with CD8+ ones residing in EMRA. CD4/CD8 balance held among clones contracting day 15 to 85, and later expanders leaned CD4+.

What was sequenced was PBMCs or a T cell subset sorted from them (not recorded which). The rearrangement joins TRBV4-2 to TRBJ2-7; D possibly corresponds to TRBD1 (6 bases). This TCR came from a man younger than 35 who had mild COVID-19 (a few samples of this study predate the infection). Cell type and time point are not known. CDR3 DNA sequence: TGTGCCAGCAGCCACTCGGACAGCTCCTACGAGCAGTACTTC. It translates to CASSHSDSSYEQYF.